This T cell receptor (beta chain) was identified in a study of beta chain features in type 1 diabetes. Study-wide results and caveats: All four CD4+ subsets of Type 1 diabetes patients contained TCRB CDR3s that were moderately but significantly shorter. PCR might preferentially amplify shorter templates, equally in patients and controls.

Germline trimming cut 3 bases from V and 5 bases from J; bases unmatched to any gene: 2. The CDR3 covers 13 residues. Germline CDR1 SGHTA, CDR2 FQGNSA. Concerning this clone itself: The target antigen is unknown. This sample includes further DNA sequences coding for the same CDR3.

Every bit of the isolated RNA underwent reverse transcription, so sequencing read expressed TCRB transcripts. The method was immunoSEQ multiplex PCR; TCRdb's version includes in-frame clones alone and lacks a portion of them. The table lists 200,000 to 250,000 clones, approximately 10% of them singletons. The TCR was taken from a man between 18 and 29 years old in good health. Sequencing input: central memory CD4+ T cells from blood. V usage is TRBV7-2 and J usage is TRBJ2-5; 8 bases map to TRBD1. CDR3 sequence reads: CASSFNRGETQYF. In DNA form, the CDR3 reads TGTGCCAGCAGCTTTAACAGGGGGGAGACCCAGTACTTC.